Sequencing of this TCR beta chain was carried out in a study of shared clonotypes between healthy human individuals. Findings of the study overall: The low donor count limited represented genetic and exposure-history diversity.

Naive CD8 populations comprised CD45RO-negative cells positively selected for CCR7, excluding terminally differentiated effector memory CD45RA+ cells. Trimming cost V 2 bases and J 6 bases, with 11 bases left between them. The germline gives CDR1 MDHEN, CDR2 SYDVKM. The CDR3 is 15 residues long. As to this clone: Its target is not known.

Generated by immunoSEQ multiplex PCR, the TCRdb table keeps only in-frame clones and is missing some. Of roughly 2 million clones listed, about 95% were seen once; the top ten hold around 1.1%. The chain employs TRBV28 and TRBJ2-6; D is uncertain. The source of this sequence is a man between 18 and 29 years old in good health. The sample consisted of naive CD8+ T cells sorted from blood. The CDR3 sequence: CASSLNYLVANVLTF. The CDR3 DNA follows: TGTGCCAGCAGTTTAAACTACCTGGTGGCCAACGTCCTGACTTTC. Filled out from reference TRBV28 and TRBJ2-6, the complete variable domain reads DVKVTQSSRYLVKRTGEKVFLECVQDMDHENMFWYRQDPGLGLRLIYFSYDVKMKEKGDIPEGYSVSREKKERFSLILESASTNQTSMYLCASSLNYLVANVLTFGAGSRLTVL.